Sequencing of this TCR beta chain was carried out in a study of tumor-infiltrating lymphocytes in primary liver carcinoma (dated by TCRdb to between 2016 and 2019). About the full investigation: Of the five patients (three men and two women, aged 30 to 69 years), four had hepatocellular carcinoma and one had combined HCC and intrahepatic cholangiocarcinoma. Tumors of the five patients were stage T1-T3 N0M0 with maximum diameters of 4.2 to 10 cm. Samples yielded roughly 3.65 to 7.5 million productive TCRbeta reads; read depth did not differ significantly between tissue types. TCRbeta repertoire sequencing, expression microarrays and whole-exome sequencing were combined in the study across five regions of each liver tumor, with adjacent normal tissue and blood also included. TCRbeta repertoire sequencing covered 35 specimens from 5 patients: around 25 tumor regions, 5 adjacent noncancerous liver tissues and 5 peripheral blood samples. To link TCRbeta repertoire diversity with the local molecular phenotype, the approximately 27 tumor region samples were profiled using Agilent mRNA microarrays. Reproducibility between technical replicate repertoires was high, with correlation coefficients above 0.95 and mean shared-clone rates about 0.89. Here is what the overall study found, with its caveats: Only roughly 7-24% of top clones appeared in all five regions of a tumor, which suggests that tumor-infiltrating T cells are spatially heterogeneous. Consistent with antigen-driven expansion, pairs of tumor regions showed higher repertoire overlap (mean roughly 36%) than either tumor-adjacent pairs (approximately 17%) or tumor-blood pairs (approximately 14%). Because only the TCR beta chain was sequenced and unpaired alpha chains were not captured, true repertoire diversity is likely underestimated. The study included only four to six patients, and the authors note findings should be validated in a larger study. A significantly larger repertoire fraction was made up by the top 250 clones in tumors than in blood (p = 0.039). Because the samples were bulk and unsorted, CD4+ and CD8+ T cell repertoires could not be compared.

A constant-region primer and ProtoScript II reverse transcriptase were used to reverse-transcribe TCRbeta-specific cDNA from roughly 0.5 ug total RNA. Three nested multiplex PCR rounds, following a slightly modified ARM-PCR procedure, were used to build the TCRbeta libraries. Each of the first two PCR rounds ran for about 10 cycles using multiplex TRBV1-TRBV30 forward primers together with a Cbeta reverse primer. A final 25-cycle PCR with Deep VentR polymerase added sample barcodes and Illumina adapters. Before sequencing, amplicons of 200-500 bp were purified from gel using a QIAquick gel extraction kit. The TCRbeta amplicons were sequenced with 250-bp paired-end reads on an Illumina HiSeq 2500. Per the authors' processing: To recover full CDR3 sequences, reads were quality-trimmed using Trimmomatic v0.33 and paired reads were then merged using FLASH v1.2.11. MiGEC v1.2.1b assigned V, D and J germline segments to the rearranged TCRbeta sequences. Clonotype statistics and Shannon-Wiener diversity indices were calculated with VDJtools v1.0.0. Except for diversity analysis, only the 250 most abundant clonotypes of each sample were used in subsequent analyses to reduce sampling bias. In-frame beta chains were kept once TCRdb had trimmed the public reads at Q25 with fastp and called clones with MiXCR. Each CDR3 protein gets just one entry, which takes the most common genes and DNA from the rows behind it. The V and J calls were not made by the authors but by TCRdb's processing. The sample has approximately 22,000 distinct CDR3 sequences on record, around 72% of them singletons. The top ten clonotypes cover 41% of the sample.

Without any cell sorting, total RNA and DNA were co-extracted from around 18-30 mg of bulk tissue using the AllPrep DNA/RNA mini kit. Surgical resection was performed in China between late 2015 and 2016 on a few patients with histopathologically diagnosed primary liver carcinoma. At the time of sampling, the patients were treatment-naive and had chronic HBV infection. Five spatially separated regions were sampled from each tumor: the superior, inferior, left-lateral and right-lateral poles, plus the tumor centre. Histological examination found more than 90% viable tumor cells in every tumor sample. Fresh tumor and adjacent tissue pieces were bisected; one half was stored in RNAlater at -80°C, the other sent for histology. In the germline V gene, CDR1 corresponds to ENHRY and CDR2 to SYGVKD. The CDR3 numbers 19 residues from cysteine through phenylalanine. CDR3 DNA only is kept here, 57 bases in frame from base 1.

Comment on this clonotype: This clone's antigen is unknown. One junction end disagrees with the germline gene, perhaps due to a read error.

The V and J genes are TRBV10-3 and TRBJ2-7; 8 bases in the middle match TRBD2. Material for sequencing was liver tumor tissue from sampling region 1. According to the study, the label for this sample's cell subset or site signals: tumor region T1, superior pole. This sequence originates from a man aged 35-49 years with primary liver carcinoma and hepatitis B virus infection. CDR3 protein: CAITKRSGLPGGFSYEQYF. Here is the DNA: TGTGCCATCACCAAACGATCGGGTCTACCGGGAGGGTTCTCCTATGAGCAGTACTTC.